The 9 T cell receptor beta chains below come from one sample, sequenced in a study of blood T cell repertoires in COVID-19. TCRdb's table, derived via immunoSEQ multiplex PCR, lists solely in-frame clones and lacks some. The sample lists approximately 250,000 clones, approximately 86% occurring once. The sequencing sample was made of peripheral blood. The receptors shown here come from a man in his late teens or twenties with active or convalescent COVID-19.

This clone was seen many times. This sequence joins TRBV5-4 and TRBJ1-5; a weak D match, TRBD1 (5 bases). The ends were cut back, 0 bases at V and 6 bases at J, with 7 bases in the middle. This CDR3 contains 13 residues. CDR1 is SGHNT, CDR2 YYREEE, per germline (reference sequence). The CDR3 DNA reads TGTGCCAGCAGCTTGGGGGACTCTCAGCCCCAGCATTTT. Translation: CASSLGDSQPQHF.

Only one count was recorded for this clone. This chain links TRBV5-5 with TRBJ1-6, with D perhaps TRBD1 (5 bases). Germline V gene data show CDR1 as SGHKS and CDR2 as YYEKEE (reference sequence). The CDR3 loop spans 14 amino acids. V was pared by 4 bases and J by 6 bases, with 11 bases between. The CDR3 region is CASSLRGGNSPLHF. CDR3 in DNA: TGTGCCAGCAGCCTTAGGGGAGGTAATTCACCCCTCCACTTT.

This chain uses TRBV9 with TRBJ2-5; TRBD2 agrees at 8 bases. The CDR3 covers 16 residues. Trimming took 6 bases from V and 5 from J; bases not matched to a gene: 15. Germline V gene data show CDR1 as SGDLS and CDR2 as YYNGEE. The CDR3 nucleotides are TGTGCCAGCAACAAAAAGCGGGGGCCTTTATTGGAGACCCAGTACTTC. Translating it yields CASNKKRGPLLETQYF.

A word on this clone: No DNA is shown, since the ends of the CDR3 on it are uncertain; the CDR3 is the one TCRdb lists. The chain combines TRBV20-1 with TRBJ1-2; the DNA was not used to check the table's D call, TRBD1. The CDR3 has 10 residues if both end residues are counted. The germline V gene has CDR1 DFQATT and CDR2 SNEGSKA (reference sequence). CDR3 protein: CSAFGQGNTF.

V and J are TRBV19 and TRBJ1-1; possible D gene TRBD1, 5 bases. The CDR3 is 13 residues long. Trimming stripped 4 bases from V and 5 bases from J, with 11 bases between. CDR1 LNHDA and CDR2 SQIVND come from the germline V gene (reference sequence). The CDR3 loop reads CASSTGQKTEAFF. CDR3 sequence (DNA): TGTGCCAGTAGTACAGGGCAGAAAACTGAAGCTTTCTTT.

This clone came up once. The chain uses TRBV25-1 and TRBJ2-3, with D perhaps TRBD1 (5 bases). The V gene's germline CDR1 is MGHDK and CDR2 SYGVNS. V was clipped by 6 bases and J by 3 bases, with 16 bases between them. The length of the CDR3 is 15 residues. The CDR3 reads CASSLGSRETDTQYF. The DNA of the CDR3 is TGTGCCAGCAGCTTGGGGTCCAGGGAAACAGATACGCAGTATTTT.

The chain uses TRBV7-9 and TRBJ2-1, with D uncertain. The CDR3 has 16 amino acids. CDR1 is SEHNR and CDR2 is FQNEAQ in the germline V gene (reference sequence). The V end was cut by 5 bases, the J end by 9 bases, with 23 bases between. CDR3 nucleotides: TGTGCCAGCAGCCGCGCCACACTAAGCCTGTTCTCTGAGCAGTTCTTC. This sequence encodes CASSRATLSLFSEQFF.

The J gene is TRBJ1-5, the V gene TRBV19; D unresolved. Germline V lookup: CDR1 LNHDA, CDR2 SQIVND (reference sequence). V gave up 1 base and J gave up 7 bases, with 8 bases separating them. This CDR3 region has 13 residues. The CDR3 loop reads CASSIVGGQPQHF. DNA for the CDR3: TGTGCCAGTAGTATAGTCGGAGGGCAGCCCCAGCATTTT.

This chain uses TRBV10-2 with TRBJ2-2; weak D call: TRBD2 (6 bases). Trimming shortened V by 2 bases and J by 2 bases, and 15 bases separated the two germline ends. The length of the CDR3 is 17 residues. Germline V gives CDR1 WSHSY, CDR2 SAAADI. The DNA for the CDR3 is TGCGCCAGCAGTGAGATCTCCGGGACTTTCAACACCGGGGAGCTGTTTTTT. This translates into CASSEISGTFNTGELFF.